Listed below are T cell receptor beta chains from one sample, sequenced in a study of blood T cell repertoires in COVID-19. Clones were sequenced by immunoSEQ multiplex PCR, and TCRdb holds only the in-frame ones, with some missing. Among some 370,000 clones listed, nearly 90% were seen once. The material sequenced was peripheral blood. The source of these receptors is a man younger than 35 with active or convalescent COVID-19. CDR3s include the opening cysteine and the closing phenylalanine or tryptophan. Each record gives: J gene, D gene, clone size, V gene, CDR3 DNA, CDR3 protein. The D gene is left open where the match is weak. Size is omitted from some rows. Given values are once, few, many or a class for expanded clones.

j_call: TRBJ2-7; d_call: TRBD2; clone_size: -; v_call: TRBV9; cdr3_nt: TGTGCCAGCAGCGGGACTAGCGGGAAAAACGAGCAGTACTTC; cdr3_aa: CASSGTSGKNEQYF
j_call: TRBJ1-4; d_call: TRBD1; clone_size: -; v_call: TRBV18; cdr3_nt: TGTGCCAGCTCCCCGGGACAGAATAATGAAAAACTGTTTTTT; cdr3_aa: CASSPGQNNEKLFF
j_call: TRBJ2-3; d_call: TRBD1; clone_size: -; v_call: TRBV19; cdr3_nt: TGTGCCTCCCAGGGACAGGGGGTTGCAGATACGCAGTATTTT; cdr3_aa: CASQGQGVADTQYF
j_call: TRBJ1-1; d_call: -; clone_size: many; v_call: TRBV6-5; cdr3_nt: TGTGCCAGCATGCAGAGGATGAACACTGAAGCTTTCTTT; cdr3_aa: CASMQRMNTEAFF
j_call: TRBJ2-7; d_call: -; clone_size: -; v_call: TRBV4-3; cdr3_nt: TGCGCCAGCAGCCAAGTCCTCAGCTCCTACGAGCAGTACTTC; cdr3_aa: CASSQVLSSYEQYF
j_call: TRBJ2-5; d_call: -; clone_size: -; v_call: TRBV7-2; cdr3_nt: TGTGCCAGCAGCTCTAACAGGCTGGGAGAGACCCAGTACTTC; cdr3_aa: CASSSNRLGETQYF
j_call: TRBJ1-5; d_call: -; clone_size: -; v_call: TRBV28; cdr3_nt: TGTGCCAGCAGTCAGACGGGACACCCCGGTCGGCGCAATCAGCCCCAGCATTTT; cdr3_aa: CASSQTGHPGRRNQPQHF
j_call: TRBJ1-3; d_call: TRBD1; clone_size: -; v_call: TRBV27; cdr3_nt: TGTGCCAGCAGACCGGGACAGATTGGAAACACCATATATTTT; cdr3_aa: CASRPGQIGNTIYF
j_call: TRBJ2-1; d_call: TRBD2; clone_size: -; v_call: TRBV11-2; cdr3_nt: TGTGCCAGCAGCCCAGGGACTAGCGGGGGGGCGTCCTACAATGAGCAGTTCTTC; cdr3_aa: CASSPGTSGGASYNEQFF
j_call: TRBJ2-3; d_call: -; clone_size: few; v_call: TRBV19; cdr3_nt: TGTGCCAGTAGTGCCAGACAGGAAACAGATACGCAGTATTTT; cdr3_aa: CASSARQETDTQYF
j_call: TRBJ1-5; d_call: -; clone_size: -; v_call: TRBV19; cdr3_nt: TGTGCCAGTAGTATAGGGGGAGGGCCTCAGCCCCAGCATTTT; cdr3_aa: CASSIGGGPQPQHF
j_call: TRBJ2-1; d_call: -; clone_size: -; v_call: TRBV7-6; cdr3_nt: TGTGCCAGCAGCCCTTTTCCCGGAGGGGAGCGGTACAATGAGCAGTTCTTC; cdr3_aa: CASSPFPGGERYNEQFF
j_call: TRBJ1-1; d_call: TRBD1; clone_size: -; v_call: TRBV27; cdr3_nt: TGTGCCAGCCATCAACAGGGGGCGGTCATGAACACTGAAGCTTTCTTT; cdr3_aa: CASHQQGAVMNTEAFF
j_call: TRBJ1-5; d_call: -; clone_size: -; v_call: TRBV4-3; cdr3_nt: TGCGCCAGCAGCCAAGATATCGCAACAGGGTCGGGCAATCAGCCCCAGCATTTT; cdr3_aa: CASSQDIATGSGNQPQHF
j_call: TRBJ2-7; d_call: -; clone_size: -; v_call: TRBV7-9; cdr3_nt: TGTGCCAGCAGCGGCCTCGTCTACGAGCAGTACTTC; cdr3_aa: CASSGLVYEQYF
j_call: TRBJ1-4; d_call: -; clone_size: -; v_call: TRBV20-1; cdr3_nt: TGCAGTGCTAGTAGCGGGGGTTGGGAAAAACTGTTTTTT; cdr3_aa: CSASSGGWEKLFF
j_call: TRBJ2-2; d_call: -; clone_size: once; v_call: TRBV2; cdr3_nt: TGTGCCAGCAGTGAAAGGAGTTCAAAGAACACCGGGGAGCTGTTTTTT; cdr3_aa: CASSERSSKNTGELFF
j_call: TRBJ2-3; d_call: -; clone_size: -; v_call: TRBV7-9; cdr3_nt: TGTGCCAGCAGCTTCTCAGGGATCAGCACAGATACGCAGTATTTT; cdr3_aa: CASSFSGISTDTQYF
j_call: TRBJ2-1; d_call: -; clone_size: -; v_call: TRBV15; cdr3_nt: TGTGCCACCGGCACTAGGGGCCGGCAGTTCTTC; cdr3_aa: CATGTRGRQFF
j_call: TRBJ1-1; d_call: TRBD1; clone_size: once; v_call: TRBV19; cdr3_nt: TGTGCCAGTAGTATGGGACAGGGGACTGAAGCTTTCTTT; cdr3_aa: CASSMGQGTEAFF